These 27 T cell receptor beta chains were all obtained from the same sample, sequenced in a study of radiotherapy plus CTLA-4 blockade in lung cancer. Clones were read by immunoSEQ multiplex PCR, and TCRdb kept only the in-frame ones, dropping some. The sample lists roughly 90,000 clones, more than 60% occurring once. The sample in question was peripheral blood, obtained from a patient treated with radiotherapy plus ipilimumab. These receptors all come from a human donor with non-small cell lung cancer who had a partial response to radiotherapy plus ipilimumab. Some clones in this sample may be carry-over from other donors' samples.

The chain links TRBV28 to TRBJ2-7; possibly TRBD2 for D (5 bases). V gave up 10 bases and J gave up 6 bases, with 19 bases separating them. Germline-derived CDR1 and CDR2 are MDHEN and SYDVKM. The CDR3 has 13 residues. The CDR3 DNA follows: TGTGCCACTTTTGGGAGAATTCAATCCGAGCAGTACTTC. Its translation: CATFGRIQSEQYF.

The chain is built from TRBV6-1 and TRBJ2-1; TRBD1 matches at 7 bases. Germline values: CDR1 MNHNS, CDR2 SASEGT. This CDR3 is 15 amino acids long. V lost 7 bases, J lost 0 bases, and 6 bases stayed unmatched. The CDR3 sequence: CASKYRDSSYNEQFF. For the CDR3, the DNA is TGTGCCAGCAAATACCGGGACAGCTCCTACAATGAGCAGTTCTTC.

This rearrangement joins TRBV18 to TRBJ2-7; D gene uncertain. The CDR3 contains 13 residues. Trimming left V 3 bases short and J 6 bases short, with 12 bases between. Germline values: CDR1 KGHSH, CDR2 LQKENI. The CDR3 DNA sequence: TGTGCCAGCTCACCCGAACCATCCAGCGAGCAGTACTTC. This sequence encodes CASSPEPSSEQYF.

This chain uses TRBV7-9 with TRBJ2-2, with D tentatively TRBD1 (5 bases). Germline CDR1 and CDR2: SEHNR and FQNEAQ (reference sequence). With 4 bases removed from V and 8 bases from J, the gap between germline ends came to 11 bases. The CDR3 has 13 residues. The CDR3 reads CASSSTAFGELFF. CDR3 sequence (DNA): TGTGCCAGCAGCTCGACAGCTTTTGGGGAGCTGTTTTTT.

The chain uses TRBV5-1 and TRBJ1-1; 9 bases agree with TRBD1. Germline assignment: CDR1 SGHRS and CDR2 YFSETQ. The CDR3 spans 16 residues. Losses at the gene ends were 2 bases for V and 1 base for J; bases not matched to a gene: 6. The CDR3 DNA reads TGCGCCAGCAGCTTTAACAGGGGGCCGGGGAACACTGAAGCTTTCTTT. This codes for CASSFNRGPGNTEAFF. Complete variable domain (other parts from reference TRBV5-1 and TRBJ1-1): KAGVTQTPRYLIKTRGQQVTLSCSPISGHRSVSWYQQTPGQGLQFLFEYFSETQRNKGNFPGRFSGRQFSNSRSEMNVSTLELGDSALYLCASSFNRGPGNTEAFFGQGTRLTVV.

V usage is TRBV5-1 and J usage is TRBJ2-3, with 11 bases identical to TRBD2. CDR1 SGHRS and CDR2 YFSETQ come from the germline V gene. The V gene end was trimmed by 0 bases and the J gene end by 2 bases; junction bases not matched to a gene: 5. CDR3 length equals 17 residues. CDR3 nucleotides: TGCGCCAGCAGCTTGGTGGTAGCGGGGGGGACCACAGATACGCAGTATTTT. Its protein product is CASSLVVAGGTTDTQYF. Together with reference TRBV5-1 and TRBJ2-3, the CDR3 gives the full variable domain: KAGVTQTPRYLIKTRGQQVTLSCSPISGHRSVSWYQQTPGQGLQFLFEYFSETQRNKGNFPGRFSGRQFSNSRSEMNVSTLELGDSALYLCASSLVVAGGTTDTQYFGPGTRLTVL.

The chain links TRBV18 to TRBJ2-2, with 9 bases aligning to TRBD2. CDR1 is KGHSH, CDR2 LQKENI, per germline. V was clipped by 2 bases and J by 5 bases; unmatched bases: 0. The CDR3 runs to 14 residues. This CDR3 reads CASSPSGGTGELFF. CDR3 in DNA: TGTGCCAGCTCACCAAGCGGGGGGACCGGGGAGCTGTTTTTT.

In DNA, the CDR3 is TGCGCCAGCAGCCGCACCTCCGGGGGGAGTAGCTATGGCTACACCTTC. Translation gives CASSRTSGGSSYGYTF. The chain links TRBV4-1 to TRBJ1-2; tentatively, D is TRBD1 (5 bases). The V gene's germline CDR1 is MGHRA and CDR2 YSYEKL. The CDR3 length is 16 residues. The ends were cut back, 4 bases at V and 4 bases at J, with 19 bases in the middle.

J is TRBJ1-4 and V is TRBV6-1; the D gene is possibly TRBD1 (6 bases). The CDR3 is 14 residues long. With 8 bases removed from V and 4 bases from J, the gap between germline ends came to 14 bases. The germline V gene has CDR1 MNHNS and CDR2 SASEGT. CDR3 bases: TGTGCCAGCGTACCGGGACATAGTAATGAAAAACTGTTTTTT. It encodes CASVPGHSNEKLFF.

The chain joins TRBV7-8 to TRBJ1-5, with no clear D. This CDR3 is 16 amino acids long. Trimming removed 2 bases from V and 4 bases from J, with 15 bases in between. The germline CDR1 and CDR2 sequences are SGHVS and FQNEAQ. CDR3 DNA sequence: TGTGCCAGCAGCTTAAGCGGGGAGTCACCAAATCAGCCCCAGCATTTT. This sequence encodes CASSLSGESPNQPQHF. Supplemented by reference TRBV7-8 and TRBJ1-5, the full variable domain reads GAGVSQSPRYKVAKRGQDVALRCDPISGHVSLFWYQQALGQGPEFLTYFQNEAQLDKSGLPSDRFFAERPEGSVSTLKIQRTQQEDSAVYLCASSLSGESPNQPQHFGDGTRLSIL.

The chain links TRBV6-1 to TRBJ2-7, with D tentatively TRBD1 (7 bases). Germline CDR1 is MNHNS and CDR2 is SASEGT. Trimming removed 1 base from V and 4 bases from J, with 14 bases in between. There are 15 residues in the CDR3. This chain's CDR3 is CASSEGSGGPYEQYF. The CDR3 DNA sequence: TGTGCCAGCAGTGAAGGCTCAGGGGGGCCGTACGAGCAGTACTTC.

The chain couples TRBV4-3 to TRBJ1-4, with D tentatively TRBD1 (5 bases). CDR1 and CDR2 from the germline V gene are LGHNA and YSLEER. CDR3 length: 17 amino acids. Trimming took off 4 bases at V and 6 bases at J, with 21 bases between the two ends. The CDR3 spells CASSPGRGGNGDEKLFF. The CDR3 nucleotides are TGCGCCAGCAGCCCTGGGCGTGGGGGGAATGGGGATGAAAAACTGTTTTTT.

The chain employs TRBV7-2 and TRBJ1-4, with a possible D match to TRBD1 (5 bases). Germline V CDR1 and CDR2: SGHTA, FQGNSA. This CDR3 is built from 16 residues. The V gene lost 1 base and the J gene lost 4 bases, with 13 bases spanning the gap. CDR3 loop: CASSLGGQTFNEKLFF. The CDR3 coding sequence is TGTGCCAGCAGCTTAGGAGGACAAACCTTTAATGAAAAACTGTTTTTT.

This rearrangement joins TRBV7-2 to TRBJ1-4, with D possibly TRBD1 on 5 matching bases. The CDR3 sequence is 15 residues long. V was cut by 5 bases and J by 0 bases, with 10 bases left in between. Germline assignment: CDR1 SGHTA and CDR2 FQGNSA. In DNA, the CDR3 is TGTGCCAGCAGCCGCGAACAGGCAACTAATGAAAAACTGTTTTTT. This gives the protein CASSREQATNEKLFF.

V is TRBV5-1 and J is TRBJ2-7, with 8 nucleotides matching TRBD1. Trimming took 0 bases from V and 6 from J; bases not matched to a gene: 8. Germline V gene lookup returns CDR1 SGHRS and CDR2 YFSETQ. The CDR3 loop spans 15 amino acids. The CDR3 region has the DNA TGCGCCAGCAGCTTGGATGGCTCCGGACAGGGCGAGCAGTACTTC. Amino acids: CASSLDGSGQGEQYF.

This sequence joins TRBV7-2 and TRBJ2-7, with D maybe TRBD1 (6 bases). V was clipped by 4 bases and J by 2 bases, with 15 bases between them. The CDR3 spans 15 residues. Per the germline V gene, CDR1 is SGHTA and CDR2 is FQGNSA. The CDR3 DNA follows: TGTGCCAGCAGCTATTGGACAGAGGGGGCCTACGAGCAGTACTTC. It codes for CASSYWTEGAYEQYF.

This chain links TRBV5-1 with TRBJ2-3; 10 positions match TRBD2. The CDR3 extends over 17 amino acids. CDR1 SGHRS and CDR2 YFSETQ come from the germline V gene. With V trimmed by 0 bases and J by 5 bases, 9 bases remained unmatched. The CDR3, as DNA: TGCGCCAGCAGCTTGGTAATAGCGGGGGGCCGAGGAGATACGCAGTATTTT. Amino acids: CASSLVIAGGRGDTQYF.

The V gene is TRBV27, the J gene TRBJ1-2; weak D call: TRBD1 (6 bases). Germline V gene data show CDR1 as MNHEY and CDR2 as SMNVEV (reference sequence). The CDR3 has 14 amino acids. Trimming took off 4 bases at V and 5 bases at J, with 14 bases between the two ends. CDR3 amino acids: CASSSGAGAYGYTF. CDR3 nucleotide sequence: TGTGCCAGCAGTTCCGGGGCAGGGGCATATGGCTACACCTTC.

The chain has TRBV4-2 and TRBJ1-1; TRBD1 is a possible D gene (5 bases). This CDR3 contains 16 residues. Trimming removed 0 bases from V and 0 bases from J, with 11 bases in between. In germline, CDR1 is LGHNA, CDR2 YNFKEQ. The CDR3 DNA is TGTGCCAGCAGCCAAGATGGCGCAGGGATGAACACTGAAGCTTTCTTT. Its protein product is CASSQDGAGMNTEAFF.

The chain recombines TRBV18 with TRBJ1-2; TRBD1 aligns across 7 bases. CDR3 length: 13 amino acids. The germline V gene encodes CDR1 KGHSH and CDR2 LQKENI. The J segment lost 7 bases and the V segment lost 3 bases, leaving 5 bases of the junction unmatched. The DNA for the CDR3 is TGTGCCAGCTCACCCGACAGGGACCCTGGCTACACCTTC. Protein: CASSPDRDPGYTF.

This chain joins TRBV5-4 and TRBJ2-2; 9 bases line up with TRBD1. The CDR3 is made up of 15 amino acids. V was clipped by 0 bases and J by 4 bases; unmatched bases: 1. The germline CDR1 and CDR2 sequences are SGHNT and YYREEE (reference sequence). The CDR3 reads CASSLGDRATGELFF. For the CDR3, the DNA is TGTGCCAGCAGCTTGGGGGACAGGGCCACCGGGGAGCTGTTTTTT.

V usage is TRBV15 and J usage is TRBJ1-2; TRBD1 matches at 10 bases. V dropped 4 bases and J dropped 6; count of bases not matched to a gene: 8. The CDR3 consists of 15 residues. The germline V gene encodes CDR1 LNHNV and CDR2 YYDKDF (reference sequence). This chain's CDR3 is CATSTPGQGHDGYTF. Written as DNA, the CDR3 is TGTGCCACCAGCACTCCGGGACAGGGGCATGATGGCTACACCTTC. Filled out from reference TRBV15 and TRBJ1-2, the complete variable domain reads DAMVIQNPRYQVTQFGKPVTLSCSQTLNHNVMYWYQQKSSQAPKLLFHYYDKDFNNEADTPDNFQSRRPNTSFCFLDIRSPGLGDTAMYLCATSTPGQGHDGYTFGSGTRLTVV.

The rearrangement links TRBV7-3 to TRBJ1-1, with 11 bases lining up with TRBD1. From germline, CDR1 is SGHTA and CDR2 FQGTGA. V lost 5 bases and J lost 3; bases outside the gene matches: 2. This CDR3 has 14 residues. The CDR3 DNA follows: TGTGCCAGCAGCCAGGGACAGGGGGACACTGAAGCTTTCTTT. Translating gives CASSQGQGDTEAFF.

The V call is TRBV19, the J call TRBJ2-3; D might be TRBD1 (6 bases). Germline V gives CDR1 LNHDA, CDR2 SQIVND (reference sequence). The CDR3 is 15 residues long. Trimming removed 6 bases at V and 0 bases at J, with 13 bases between. The CDR3 reads CASSPRGGSTDTQYF. CDR3 bases: TGTGCCAGTAGCCCCCGAGGGGGTAGCACAGATACGCAGTATTTT. The full variable domain, completed using reference TRBV19 and TRBJ2-3, is DGGITQSPKYLFRKEGQNVTLSCEQNLNHDAMYWYRQDPGQGLRLIYYSQIVNDFQKGDIAEGYSVSREKKESFPLTVTSAQKNPTAFYLCASSPRGGSTDTQYFGPGTRLTVL.

The rearrangement joins TRBV5-1 to TRBJ2-3, with D maybe TRBD2 (6 bases). The V and J ends lost 1 base and 1 base respectively, with 10 bases between them. There are 15 residues in the CDR3. Looked up from germline, CDR1 is SGHRS and CDR2 is YFSETQ. The DNA for the CDR3 is TGCGCCAGCAGCTTGACTAGCTTGGGCACAGATACGCAGTATTTT. Translation gives CASSLTSLGTDTQYF. Based on the CDR3 plus reference TRBV5-1 and TRBJ2-3, the full variable domain is KAGVTQTPRYLIKTRGQQVTLSCSPISGHRSVSWYQQTPGQGLQFLFEYFSETQRNKGNFPGRFSGRQFSNSRSEMNVSTLELGDSALYLCASSLTSLGTDTQYFGPGTRLTVL.

In this sample, this clone turned up a few times. The V call is TRBV7-2, the J call TRBJ2-3; 8 bases are shared with TRBD2. Trimming took 3 bases from V and 5 from J; bases not matched to a gene: 4. The V gene's germline CDR1 is SGHTA and CDR2 FQGNSA. CDR3 length equals 14 residues. The CDR3 here is CASSLSGGIDTQYF. DNA for the CDR3: TGTGCCAGCAGCTTGTCGGGGGGGATAGATACGCAGTATTTT. The whole variable domain, filled in from reference TRBV7-2 and TRBJ2-3, reads GAGVSQSPSNKVTEKGKDVELRCDPISGHTALYWYRQSLGQGLEFLIYFQGNSAPDKSGLPSDRFSAERTGGSVSTLTIQRTQQEDSAVYLCASSLSGGIDTQYFGPGTRLTVL.

J is TRBJ1-1 and V is TRBV14; TRBD1 matches at 8 bases. The CDR3 is 12 residues long. Germline assignment: CDR1 SGHDN and CDR2 FVKESK. V dropped 5 bases and J dropped 5; count of bases not matched to a gene: 1. The CDR3 loop reads CASSDRGTEAFF. CDR3 bases: TGTGCCAGCAGCGACAGGGGTACTGAAGCTTTCTTT.